The entry below describes one T cell receptor (beta chain). Its cognate antigen is unknown. The sample originates from a study of cytomegalovirus exposure and HLA in healthy donors. Study-wide results and caveats: When presence/absence was analysed, sequencing depth was taken to be roughly uniform across donors. The authors enumerated around 150 TCR beta chains as linked to cytomegalovirus. In a later analysis, HLA-associated beta chains showed higher expansion and lower generation probabilities than comparable chains.

Deletions cut 10 bases from V and 2 bases from J, with 15 bases between. Germline assignment: CDR1 MNHNS and CDR2 SASEGT. The CDR3 contains 14 residues. PCR was performed using 60 Vbeta and 13 Jbeta primers. The assay was immunoSEQ multiplex PCR, and TCRdb's table has in-frame clones only and misses some. Counted here are about 130,000 clones, around three quarters occurring once; the ten biggest clones make up 5% to 5.5%. At collection, donors were nominally healthy, but unrecorded immune exposures were probable. The sample was PBMCs. The sequence came from a man aged 30 to 39 in good health and CMV-seronegative. The chain has TRBV6-1 and TRBJ2-1; tentatively, D is TRBD1 (7 bases). The CDR3 is CATQGGIPYNEQFF. Here the CDR3 DNA reads TGTGCCACCCAGGGGGGCATCCCCTACAATGAGCAGTTCTTC.